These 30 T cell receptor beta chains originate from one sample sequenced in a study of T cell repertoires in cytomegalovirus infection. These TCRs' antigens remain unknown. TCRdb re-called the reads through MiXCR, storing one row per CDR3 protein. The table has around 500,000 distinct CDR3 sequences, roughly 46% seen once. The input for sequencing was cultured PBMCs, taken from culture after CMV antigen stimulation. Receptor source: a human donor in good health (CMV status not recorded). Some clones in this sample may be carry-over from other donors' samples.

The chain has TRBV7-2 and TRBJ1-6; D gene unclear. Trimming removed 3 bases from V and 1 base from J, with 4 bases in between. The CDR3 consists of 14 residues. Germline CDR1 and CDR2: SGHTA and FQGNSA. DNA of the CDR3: TGTGCCAGCAGCTTGAGGTCCTATAATTCACCCCTCCACTTT. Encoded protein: CASSLRSYNSPLHF. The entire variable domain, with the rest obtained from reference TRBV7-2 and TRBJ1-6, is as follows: GAGVSQSPSNKVTEKGKDVELRCDPISGHTALYWYRQSLGQGLEFLIYFQGNSAPDKSGLPSDRFSAERTGGSVSTLTIQRTQQEDSAVYLCASSLRSYNSPLHFGNGTRLTVT.

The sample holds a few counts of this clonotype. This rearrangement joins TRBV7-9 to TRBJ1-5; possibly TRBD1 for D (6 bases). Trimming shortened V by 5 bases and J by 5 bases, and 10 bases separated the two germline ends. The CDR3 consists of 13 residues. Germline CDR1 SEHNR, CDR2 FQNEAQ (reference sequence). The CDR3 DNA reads TGTGCCAGCAGCCCCAACAGGGATCAGCCCCAGCATTTT. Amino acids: CASSPNRDQPQHF. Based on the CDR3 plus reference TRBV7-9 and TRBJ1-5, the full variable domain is DTGVSQNPRHKITKRGQNVTFRCDPISEHNRLYWYRQTLGQGPEFLTYFQNEAQLEKSRLLSDRFSAERPKGSFSTLEIQRTEQGDSAMYLCASSPNRDQPQHFGDGTRLSIL.

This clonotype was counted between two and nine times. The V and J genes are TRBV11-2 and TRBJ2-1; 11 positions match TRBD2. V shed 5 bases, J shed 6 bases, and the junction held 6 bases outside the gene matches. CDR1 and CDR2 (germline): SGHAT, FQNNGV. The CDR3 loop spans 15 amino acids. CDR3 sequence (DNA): TGTGCCAGCAGCCCCCTAGCGGGAGGTGGCAATGAGCAGTTCTTC. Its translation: CASSPLAGGGNEQFF.

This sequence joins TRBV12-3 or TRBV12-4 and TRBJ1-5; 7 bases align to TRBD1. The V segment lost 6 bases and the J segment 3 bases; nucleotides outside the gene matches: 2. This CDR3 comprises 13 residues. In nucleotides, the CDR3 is TGTGCCAGCAGAACAGGGGACAATCAGCCCCAGCATTTT. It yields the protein CASRTGDNQPQHF.

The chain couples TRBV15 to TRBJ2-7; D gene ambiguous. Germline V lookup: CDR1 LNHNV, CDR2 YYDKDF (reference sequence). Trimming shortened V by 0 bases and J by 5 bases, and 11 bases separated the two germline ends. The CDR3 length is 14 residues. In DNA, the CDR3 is TGTGCCACCAGCAGAGATTTCCCCTATAACGAGCAGTACTTC. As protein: CATSRDFPYNEQYF. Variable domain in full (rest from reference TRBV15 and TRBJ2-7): DAMVIQNPRYQVTQFGKPVTLSCSQTLNHNVMYWYQQKSSQAPKLLFHYYDKDFNNEADTPDNFQSRRPNTSFCFLDIRSPGLGDTAMYLCATSRDFPYNEQYFGPGTRLTVT.

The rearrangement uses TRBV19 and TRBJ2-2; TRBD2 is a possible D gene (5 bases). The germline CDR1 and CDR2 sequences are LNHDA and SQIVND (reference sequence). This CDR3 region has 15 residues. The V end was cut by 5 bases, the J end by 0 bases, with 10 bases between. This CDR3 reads CASSFGLSNTGELFF. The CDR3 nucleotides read TGTGCCAGTAGTTTCGGACTTTCGAACACCGGGGAGCTGTTTTTT.

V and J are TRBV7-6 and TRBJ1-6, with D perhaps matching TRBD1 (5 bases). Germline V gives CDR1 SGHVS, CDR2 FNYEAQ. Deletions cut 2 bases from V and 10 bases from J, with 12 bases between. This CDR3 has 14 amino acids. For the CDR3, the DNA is TGTGCCAGCAGCTTATCGGCCTGGGACTCACCCCTCCACTTT. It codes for CASSLSAWDSPLHF.

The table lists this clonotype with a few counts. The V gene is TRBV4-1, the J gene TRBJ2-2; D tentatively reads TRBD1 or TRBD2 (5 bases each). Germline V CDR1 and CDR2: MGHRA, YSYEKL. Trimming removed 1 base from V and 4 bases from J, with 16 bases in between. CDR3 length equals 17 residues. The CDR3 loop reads CASSQGRGAQGTGELFF. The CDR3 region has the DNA TGCGCCAGCAGCCAAGGGAGAGGGGCCCAGGGCACCGGGGAGCTGTTTTTT.

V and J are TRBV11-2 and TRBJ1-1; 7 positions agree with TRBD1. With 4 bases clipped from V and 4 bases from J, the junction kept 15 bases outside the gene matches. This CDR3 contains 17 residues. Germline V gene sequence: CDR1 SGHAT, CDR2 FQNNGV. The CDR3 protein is CASSSTQGWKVFTEAFF. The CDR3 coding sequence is TGTGCCAGCAGCTCAACACAGGGGTGGAAGGTTTTCACTGAAGCTTTCTTT.

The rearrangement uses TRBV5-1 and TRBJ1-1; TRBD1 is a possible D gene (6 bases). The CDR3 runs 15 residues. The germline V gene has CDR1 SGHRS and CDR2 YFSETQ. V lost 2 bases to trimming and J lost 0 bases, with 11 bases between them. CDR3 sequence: CASSLRQGLNTEAFF. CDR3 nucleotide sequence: TGCGCCAGCAGCTTACGTCAGGGGTTGAACACTGAAGCTTTCTTT.

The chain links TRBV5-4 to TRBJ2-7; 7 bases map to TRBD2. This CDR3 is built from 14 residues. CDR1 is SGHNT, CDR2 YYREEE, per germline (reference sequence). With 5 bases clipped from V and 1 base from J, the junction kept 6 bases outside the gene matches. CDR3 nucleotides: TGTGCCAGCAGGGCAGCGGGAAGTTCCTACGAGCAGTACTTC. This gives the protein CASRAAGSSYEQYF.

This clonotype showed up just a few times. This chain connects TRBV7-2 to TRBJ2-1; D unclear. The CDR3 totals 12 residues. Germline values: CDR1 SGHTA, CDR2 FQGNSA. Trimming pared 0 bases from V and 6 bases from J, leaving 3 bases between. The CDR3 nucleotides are TGTGCCAGCAGCTTAGCGATCAATGAGCAGTTCTTC. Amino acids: CASSLAINEQFF.

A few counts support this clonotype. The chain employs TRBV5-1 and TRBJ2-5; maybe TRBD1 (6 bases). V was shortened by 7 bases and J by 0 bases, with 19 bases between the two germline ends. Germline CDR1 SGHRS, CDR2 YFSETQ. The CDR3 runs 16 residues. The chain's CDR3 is CASWNREMGYQETQYF. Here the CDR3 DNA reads TGCGCCAGCTGGAACAGGGAAATGGGATACCAAGAGACCCAGTACTTC. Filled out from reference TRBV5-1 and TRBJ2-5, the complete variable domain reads KAGVTQTPRYLIKTRGQQVTLSCSPISGHRSVSWYQQTPGQGLQFLFEYFSETQRNKGNFPGRFSGRQFSNSRSEMNVSTLELGDSALYLCASWNREMGYQETQYFGPGTRLLVL.

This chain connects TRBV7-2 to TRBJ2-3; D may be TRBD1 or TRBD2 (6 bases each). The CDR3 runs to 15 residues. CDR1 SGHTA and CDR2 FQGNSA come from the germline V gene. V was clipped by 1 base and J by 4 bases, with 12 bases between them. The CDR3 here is CASSLEGEVADTQYF. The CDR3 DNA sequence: TGTGCCAGCAGCTTAGAGGGGGAGGTGGCAGATACGCAGTATTTT.

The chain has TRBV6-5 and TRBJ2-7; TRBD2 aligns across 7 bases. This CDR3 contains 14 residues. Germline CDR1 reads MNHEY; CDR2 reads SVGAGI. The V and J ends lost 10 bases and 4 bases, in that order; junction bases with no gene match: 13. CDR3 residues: CATIGGSSRYEQYF. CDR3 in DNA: TGTGCCACCATCGGGGGGTCCAGTAGGTACGAGCAGTACTTC.

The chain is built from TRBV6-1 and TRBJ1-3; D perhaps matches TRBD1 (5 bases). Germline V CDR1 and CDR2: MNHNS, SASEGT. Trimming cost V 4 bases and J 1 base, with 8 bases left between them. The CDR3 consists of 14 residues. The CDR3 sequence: CASSATASGNTIYF. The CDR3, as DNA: TGTGCCAGCAGTGCGACAGCATCTGGAAACACCATATATTTT.

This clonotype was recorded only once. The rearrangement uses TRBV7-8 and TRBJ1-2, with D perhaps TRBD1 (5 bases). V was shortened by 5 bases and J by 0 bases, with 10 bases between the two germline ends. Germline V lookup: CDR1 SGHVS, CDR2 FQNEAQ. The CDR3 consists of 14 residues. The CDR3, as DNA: TGTGCCAGCAGCCCACAGGCGACTAACTATGGCTACACCTTC. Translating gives CASSPQATNYGYTF.

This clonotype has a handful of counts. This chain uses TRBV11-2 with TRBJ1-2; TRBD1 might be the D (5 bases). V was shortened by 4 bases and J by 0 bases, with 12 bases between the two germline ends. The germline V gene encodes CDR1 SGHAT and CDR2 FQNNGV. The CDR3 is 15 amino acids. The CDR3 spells CASSSLGDTNYGYTF. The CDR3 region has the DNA TGTGCCAGCAGCTCGCTAGGGGATACTAACTATGGCTACACCTTC.

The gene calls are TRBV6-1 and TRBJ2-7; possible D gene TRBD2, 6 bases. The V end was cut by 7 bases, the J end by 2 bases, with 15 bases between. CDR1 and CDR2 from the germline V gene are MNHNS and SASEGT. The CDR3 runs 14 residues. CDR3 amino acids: CASTARGRPYEQYF. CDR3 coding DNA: TGTGCCAGCACCGCCCGGGGGAGACCCTACGAGCAGTACTTC.

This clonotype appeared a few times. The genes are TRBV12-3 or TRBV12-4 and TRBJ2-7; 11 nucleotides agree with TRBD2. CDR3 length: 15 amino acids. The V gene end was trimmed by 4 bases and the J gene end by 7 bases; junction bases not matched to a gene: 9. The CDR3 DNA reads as TGTGCCAGCAGTTCAGGACTAGCGGGCAATCTTGAGCAGTACTTC. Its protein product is CASSSGLAGNLEQYF.

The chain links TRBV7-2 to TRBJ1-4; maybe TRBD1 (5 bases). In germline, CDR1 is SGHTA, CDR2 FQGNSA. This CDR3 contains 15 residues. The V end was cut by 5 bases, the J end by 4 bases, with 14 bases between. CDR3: CASSRLGTHNEKLFF. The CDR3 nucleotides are TGTGCCAGCAGCCGCCTCGGGACTCATAATGAAAAACTGTTTTTT.

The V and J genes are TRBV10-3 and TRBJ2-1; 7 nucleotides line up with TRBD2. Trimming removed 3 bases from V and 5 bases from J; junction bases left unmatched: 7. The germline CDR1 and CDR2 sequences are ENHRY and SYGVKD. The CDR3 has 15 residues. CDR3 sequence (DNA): TGTGCCATCAGTGAAATCTCGCTAGCGGACAATGAGCAGTTCTTC. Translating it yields CAISEISLADNEQFF.

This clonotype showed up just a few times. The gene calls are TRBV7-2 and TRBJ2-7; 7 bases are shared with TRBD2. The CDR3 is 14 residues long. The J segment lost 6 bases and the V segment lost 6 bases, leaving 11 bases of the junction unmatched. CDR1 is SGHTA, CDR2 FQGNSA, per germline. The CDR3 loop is CASSPQGLSGEQYF. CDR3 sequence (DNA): TGTGCCAGCAGTCCTCAGGGACTAAGCGGCGAGCAGTACTTC.

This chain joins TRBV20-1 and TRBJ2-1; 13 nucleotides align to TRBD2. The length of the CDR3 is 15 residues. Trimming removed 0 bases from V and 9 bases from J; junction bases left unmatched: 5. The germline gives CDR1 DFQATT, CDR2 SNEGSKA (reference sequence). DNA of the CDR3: TGCAGTGCTAGAGATACTAGCGGGGGGGCCAGTGAGCAGTTCTTC. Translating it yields CSARDTSGGASEQFF.

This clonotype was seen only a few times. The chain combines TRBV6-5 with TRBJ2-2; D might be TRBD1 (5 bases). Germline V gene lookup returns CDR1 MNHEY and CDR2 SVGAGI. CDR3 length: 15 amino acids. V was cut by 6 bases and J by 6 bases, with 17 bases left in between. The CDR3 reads CASSPGSRLPGELFF. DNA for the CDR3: TGTGCCAGCAGCCCAGGGTCTCGACTTCCCGGGGAGCTGTTTTTT.

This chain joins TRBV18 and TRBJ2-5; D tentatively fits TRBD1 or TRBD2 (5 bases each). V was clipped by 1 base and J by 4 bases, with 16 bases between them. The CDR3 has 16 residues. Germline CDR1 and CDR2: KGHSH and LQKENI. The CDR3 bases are TGTGCCAGCTCACCACGAGGGACGGCCATGGGAGAGACCCAGTACTTC. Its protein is CASSPRGTAMGETQYF.

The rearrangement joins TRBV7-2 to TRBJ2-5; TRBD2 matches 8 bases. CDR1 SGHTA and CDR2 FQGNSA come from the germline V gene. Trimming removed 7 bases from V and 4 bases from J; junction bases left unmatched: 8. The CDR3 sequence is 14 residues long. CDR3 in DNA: TGTGCCAGCACCCGTCCGGGGGGGAGAGAGACCCAGTACTTC. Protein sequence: CASTRPGGRETQYF.

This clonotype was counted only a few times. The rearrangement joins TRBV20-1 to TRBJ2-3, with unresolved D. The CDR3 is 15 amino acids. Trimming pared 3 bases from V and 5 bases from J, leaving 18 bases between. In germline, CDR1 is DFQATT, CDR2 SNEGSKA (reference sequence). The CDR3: CSASGHHFKEDTQYF. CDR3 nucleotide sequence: TGCAGTGCTAGTGGGCACCACTTCAAGGAAGATACGCAGTATTTT.

In DNA form, the CDR3 reads TGTGCCAGCAAACTGGAGAAGAGCTCCTACAATGAGCAGTTCTTC. As protein: CASKLEKSSYNEQFF. The chain recombines TRBV27 with TRBJ2-1; no clear D gene. Trimming pared 7 bases from V and 0 bases from J, leaving 13 bases between. Germline V gives CDR1 MNHEY, CDR2 SMNVEV (reference sequence). The CDR3 sequence is 15 residues long.

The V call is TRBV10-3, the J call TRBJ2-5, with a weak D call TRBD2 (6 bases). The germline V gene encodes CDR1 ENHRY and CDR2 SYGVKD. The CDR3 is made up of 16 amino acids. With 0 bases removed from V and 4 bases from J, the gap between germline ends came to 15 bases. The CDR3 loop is CAISESDARRGETQYF. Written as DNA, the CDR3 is TGTGCCATCAGTGAGTCCGACGCCCGGCGGGGAGAGACCCAGTACTTC.